These T cell receptor beta chains were read from a single sample in a study of spatial heterogeneity in lung cancer. TCRdb used MiXCR to reprocess the 5' RACE reads, holding one entry per CDR3 protein. This table holds 20,000 to 30,000 distinct CDR3 sequences, roughly 10% found once. The sample here was lung tumor tissue, taken at surgery. These receptors came from a male donor with early-stage non-small cell lung cancer. Both conserved end residues are part of each CDR3. Each record gives: J gene, V gene, D gene, clone size, CDR3 DNA, CDR3 protein. The D gene is left open where the match is weak. Clone size, where shown, is once, few, many, or a class for clones that have expanded.

>TRBJ2-3|TRBV9|NA|few
TGTGCCAGCAGCGTCGGGGCAGGAGGCACAGATACGCAGTATTTT
CASSVGAGGTDTQYF
>TRBJ1-5|TRBV12-3/TRBV12-4|TRBD1|NA
TGTGCCAGCAGTAAGGGACAGGGGGATCAGCCCCAGCATTTT
CASSKGQGDQPQHF
>TRBJ2-1|TRBV20-1|TRBD2|few
TGCAGTGCTATTCCGGGACTAGCGGTCTTTTCCTACAATGAGCAGTTCTTC
CSAIPGLAVFSYNEQFF
>TRBJ1-2|TRBV7-9|NA|many
TGTGCCAGCAGCTTAGTTGGACAGATCTATGGCTACACCTTC
CASSLVGQIYGYTF
>TRBJ2-1|TRBV12-5|TRBD1|NA
TGTGCTAGTGGTTACCCGACAGGGGCAAATGAGCAGTTCTTC
CASGYPTGANEQFF
>TRBJ2-7|TRBV20-1|TRBD1|NA
TGCAGTGCTAAGGGACAGTGGGACCCATCCTACGAGCAGTACTTC
CSAKGQWDPSYEQYF
>TRBJ2-7|TRBV12-2|NA|many
TGTGCAAGTCGCTTAGGAAGGGACGGCCCAACCTACGAGCAGTACTTC
CASRLGRDGPTYEQYF
>TRBJ1-1|TRBV5-1|TRBD1|few
TGCGCCAGCAGCTATCATCAGGGGGAAACTGAAGCTTTCTTT
CASSYHQGETEAFF
>TRBJ2-4|TRBV20-1|NA|few
TGCAGTGCTAGACCGGACAAAAACATTCAGTACTTC
CSARPDKNIQYF
>TRBJ2-6|TRBV5-1|NA|NA
TGCGCCAGCAGCAGCCGGGTTTTACCCTCTGGGGCCAACGTCCTGACTTTC
CASSSRVLPSGANVLTF
>TRBJ2-2|TRBV18|TRBD1|few
TGTGCCAGCTCACCATCCGGGACAGGGGACACCGGGGAGCTGTTTTTT
CASSPSGTGDTGELFF
>TRBJ2-7|TRBV28|NA|medium-sized
TGTGCCAGCAGTTCTAATTATCGAGGGACGGGAGATTTCTACGAGCAGTACTTC
CASSSNYRGTGDFYEQYF
>TRBJ1-5|TRBV4-2|NA|many
TGTGCCAGCAGCCAAGCGGCTTCTGGACCCGGGAATCAGCCCCAGCATTTT
CASSQAASGPGNQPQHF
>TRBJ2-7|TRBV12-3/TRBV12-4|TRBD1|many
TGTGCCAGCAGTTTAGGACAGGGTCCCTACGAGCAGTACTTC
CASSLGQGPYEQYF
>TRBJ2-3|TRBV20-1|NA|many
TGCAGTGCTAGGATCCGCGTGGTAGCTGCAGATACGCAGTATTTT
CSARIRVVAADTQYF
>TRBJ2-3|TRBV11-1|NA|many
TGTGCCAGCAGCTCCAGGGTGAGGGGGTCGTTGGATACGCAGTATTTT
CASSSRVRGSLDTQYF
>TRBJ2-1|TRBV20-1|TRBD2|many
TGCAGTGCTAGAGGAGCGGGGAAGCAGTTCTTC
CSARGAGKQFF
>TRBJ2-5|TRBV3-1|NA|many
TGTGCCAGCAGCCCCAGGGGCGGGGCTAGCTGGAAAGAGACCCAGTACTTC
CASSPRGGASWKETQYF
>TRBJ2-7|TRBV6-2/TRBV6-3|TRBD2|many
TGTGCCAGCAGTTACGTACCGGGACTAGTCTTCCACGAGCAGTACTTC
CASSYVPGLVFHEQYF
>TRBJ1-1|TRBV14|NA|many
TGTGCCAGCAGCCAAGACTTGAACACTGAAGCTTTCTTT
CASSQDLNTEAFF
>TRBJ1-4|TRBV5-5|NA|NA
TGTGCCAGCAGCTTGAGTAACAGGGTTCGTGAAAAACTGTTTTTT
CASSLSNRVREKLFF
>TRBJ2-7|TRBV30|NA|many
TGTGCCTGGAGTCCCGCCATCGAGCAGTACTTC
CAWSPAIEQYF
>TRBJ2-1|TRBV4-3|TRBD2|few
TGCGCCAGCAGCCAAGAGGGAGGGGCCTACAATGAGCAGTTCTTC
CASSQEGGAYNEQFF
>TRBJ2-3|TRBV4-1|NA|NA
TGCGCCAGCAGGCGTCGAAGGGGGGAAGGGGGCACAGATACGCAGTATTTT
CASRRRRGEGGTDTQYF
>TRBJ2-1|TRBV28|NA|many
TGTGCCAGCCTAGGACAGCAATCCTACAATGAGCAGTTCTTC
CASLGQQSYNEQFF
>TRBJ2-1|TRBV18|TRBD1|many
TGTGCCAGCTCACCACTGGGGACAGCCAACAATGAGCAGTTCTTC
CASSPLGTANNEQFF
>TRBJ2-3|TRBV7-2|NA|many
TGTGCCAGCAGCTTTGTCGCGGCTAGCACAGATACGCAGTATTTT
CASSFVAASTDTQYF
>TRBJ1-5|TRBV5-6|NA|NA
TGTGCCAGCAGCCGCTTCAAGGCCCGAGGTTTGTCTCAGCCCCAGCATTTT
CASSRFKARGLSQPQHF
>TRBJ2-2|TRBV12-3/TRBV12-4|NA|few
TGTGCCAGCAGTTTCCTGACCGGGGAGCTGTTTTTT
CASSFLTGELFF
>TRBJ2-3|TRBV14|TRBD2|NA
TGTGCCAGCAGCCGCACCGGGACTAGCCGCCCCTCTACGCAGTATTTT
CASSRTGTSRPSTQYF